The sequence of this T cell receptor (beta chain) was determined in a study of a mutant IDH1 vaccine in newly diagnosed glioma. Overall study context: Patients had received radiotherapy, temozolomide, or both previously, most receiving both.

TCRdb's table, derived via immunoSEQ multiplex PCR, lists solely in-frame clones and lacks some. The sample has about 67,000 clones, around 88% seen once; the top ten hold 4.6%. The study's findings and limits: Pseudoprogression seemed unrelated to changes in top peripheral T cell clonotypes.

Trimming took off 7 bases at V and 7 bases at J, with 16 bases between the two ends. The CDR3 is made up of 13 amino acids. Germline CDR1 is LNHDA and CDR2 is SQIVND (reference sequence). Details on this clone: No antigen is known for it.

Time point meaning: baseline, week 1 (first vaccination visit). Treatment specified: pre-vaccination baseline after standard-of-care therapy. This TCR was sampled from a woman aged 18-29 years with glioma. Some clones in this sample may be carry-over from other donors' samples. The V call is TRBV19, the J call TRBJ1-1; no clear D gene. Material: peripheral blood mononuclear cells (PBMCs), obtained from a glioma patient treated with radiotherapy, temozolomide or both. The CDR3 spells CASNVIYGSEAFF. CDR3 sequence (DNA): TGTGCCAGTAATGTAATATACGGGAGTGAAGCTTTCTTT.